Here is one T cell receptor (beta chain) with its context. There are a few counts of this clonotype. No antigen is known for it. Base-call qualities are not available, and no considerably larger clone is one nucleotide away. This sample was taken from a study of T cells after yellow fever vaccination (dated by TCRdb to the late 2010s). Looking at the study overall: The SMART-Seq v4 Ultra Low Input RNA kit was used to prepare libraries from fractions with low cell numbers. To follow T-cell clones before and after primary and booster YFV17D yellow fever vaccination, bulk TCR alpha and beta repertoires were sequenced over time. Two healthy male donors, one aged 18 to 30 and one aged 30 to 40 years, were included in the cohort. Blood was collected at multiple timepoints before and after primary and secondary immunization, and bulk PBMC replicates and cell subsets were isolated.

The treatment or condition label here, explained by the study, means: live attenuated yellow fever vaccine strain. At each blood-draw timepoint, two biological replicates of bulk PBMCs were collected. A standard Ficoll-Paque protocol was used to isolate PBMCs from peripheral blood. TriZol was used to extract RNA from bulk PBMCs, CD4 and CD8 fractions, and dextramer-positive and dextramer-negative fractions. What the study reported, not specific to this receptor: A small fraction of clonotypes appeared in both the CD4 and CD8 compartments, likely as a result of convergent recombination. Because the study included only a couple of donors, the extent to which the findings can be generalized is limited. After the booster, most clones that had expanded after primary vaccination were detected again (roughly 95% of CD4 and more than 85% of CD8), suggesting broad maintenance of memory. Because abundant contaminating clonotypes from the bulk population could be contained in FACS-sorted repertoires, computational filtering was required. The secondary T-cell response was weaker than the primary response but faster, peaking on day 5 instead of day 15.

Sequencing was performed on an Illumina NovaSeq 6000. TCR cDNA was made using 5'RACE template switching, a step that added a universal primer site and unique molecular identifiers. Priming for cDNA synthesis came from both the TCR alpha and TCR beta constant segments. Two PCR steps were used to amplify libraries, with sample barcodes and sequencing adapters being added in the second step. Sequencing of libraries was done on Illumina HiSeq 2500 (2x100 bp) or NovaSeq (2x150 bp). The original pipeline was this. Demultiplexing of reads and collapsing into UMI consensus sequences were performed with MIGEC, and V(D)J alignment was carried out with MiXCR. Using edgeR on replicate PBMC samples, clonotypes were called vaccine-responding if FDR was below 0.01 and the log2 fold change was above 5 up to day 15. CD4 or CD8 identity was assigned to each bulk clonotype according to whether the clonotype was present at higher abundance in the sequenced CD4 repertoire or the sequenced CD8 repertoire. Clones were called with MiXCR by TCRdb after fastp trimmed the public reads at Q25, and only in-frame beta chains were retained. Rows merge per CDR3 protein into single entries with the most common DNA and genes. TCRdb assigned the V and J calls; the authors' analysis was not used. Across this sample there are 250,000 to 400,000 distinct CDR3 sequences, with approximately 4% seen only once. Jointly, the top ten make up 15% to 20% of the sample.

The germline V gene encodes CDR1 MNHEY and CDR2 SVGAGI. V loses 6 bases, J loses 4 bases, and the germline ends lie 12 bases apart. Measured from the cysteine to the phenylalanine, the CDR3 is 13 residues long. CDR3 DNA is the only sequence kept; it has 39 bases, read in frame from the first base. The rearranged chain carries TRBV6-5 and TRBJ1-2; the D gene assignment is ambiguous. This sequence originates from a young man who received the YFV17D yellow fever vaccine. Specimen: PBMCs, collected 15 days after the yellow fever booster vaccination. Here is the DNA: TGTGCCAGCAGATCGGAACTCGGCTATGGCTACACCTTC. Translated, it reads CASRSELGYGYTF.